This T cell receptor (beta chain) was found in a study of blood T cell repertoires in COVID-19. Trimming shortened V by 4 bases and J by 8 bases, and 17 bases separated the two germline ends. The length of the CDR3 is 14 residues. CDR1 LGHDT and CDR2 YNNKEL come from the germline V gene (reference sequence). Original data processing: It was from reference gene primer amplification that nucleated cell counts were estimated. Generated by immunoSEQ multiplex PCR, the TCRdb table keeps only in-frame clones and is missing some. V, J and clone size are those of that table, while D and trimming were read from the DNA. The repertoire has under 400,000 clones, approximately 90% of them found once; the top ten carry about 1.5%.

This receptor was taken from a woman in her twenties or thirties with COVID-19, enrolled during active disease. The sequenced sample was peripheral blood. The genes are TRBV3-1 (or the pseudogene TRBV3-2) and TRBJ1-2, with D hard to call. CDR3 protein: CASSPTESRGGYTF. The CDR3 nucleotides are TGTGCCAGCAGCCCGACCGAGTCCAGAGGAGGCTACACCTTC.